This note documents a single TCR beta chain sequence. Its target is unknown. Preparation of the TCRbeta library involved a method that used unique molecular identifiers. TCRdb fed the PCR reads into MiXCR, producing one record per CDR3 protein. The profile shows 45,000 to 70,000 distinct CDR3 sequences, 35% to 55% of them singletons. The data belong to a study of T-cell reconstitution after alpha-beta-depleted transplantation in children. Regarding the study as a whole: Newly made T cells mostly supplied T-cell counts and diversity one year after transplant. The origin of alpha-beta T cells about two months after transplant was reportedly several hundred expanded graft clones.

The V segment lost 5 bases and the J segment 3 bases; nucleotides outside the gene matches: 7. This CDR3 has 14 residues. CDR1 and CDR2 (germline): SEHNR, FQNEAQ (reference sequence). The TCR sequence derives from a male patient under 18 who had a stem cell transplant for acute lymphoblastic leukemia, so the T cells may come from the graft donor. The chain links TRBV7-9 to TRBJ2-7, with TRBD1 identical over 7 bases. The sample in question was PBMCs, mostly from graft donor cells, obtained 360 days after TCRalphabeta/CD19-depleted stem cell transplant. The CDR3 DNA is TGTGCCAGCAGCGTCGGGTACAGGGGCTACGAGCAGTACTTC. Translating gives CASSVGYRGYEQYF.